Listed here are 24 T cell receptor beta chains from one sample, sequenced in a study of T cell responses to AZD1222 COVID-19 vaccine. The assay was immunoSEQ multiplex PCR, and TCRdb's table has in-frame clones only and misses some. The repertoire has about 86,000 clones, roughly 87% of them found once; the top ten carry approximately 2.1%. The sequencing used peripheral blood, collected on day 0 of AZD1222 vaccination. The receptor set was obtained from an adult in good health.

This rearrangement joins TRBV19 to TRBJ2-3; maybe TRBD1 (5 bases). The germline CDR1 and CDR2 sequences are LNHDA and SQIVND (reference sequence). The CDR3 length is 17 residues. Trimming left V 7 bases short and J 4 bases short, with 24 bases between. The CDR3 nucleotides read TGTGCCAGTACCTTTAAACCTCACGGGTTCAGGGCAGATACGCAGTATTTT. Protein product: CASTFKPHGFRADTQYF.

The chain couples TRBV19 to TRBJ2-7, with TRBD1 as a possible D gene (6 bases). The CDR3 has 15 residues. V was clipped by 6 bases and J by 6 bases, with 21 bases between them. Germline CDR1 LNHDA, CDR2 SQIVND (reference sequence). The CDR3 region has the DNA TGTGCCAGTAGCAATACAGGGCTCCGTGGGAGCGAGCAGTACTTC. Translation: CASSNTGLRGSEQYF.

The gene calls are TRBV19 and TRBJ1-2; perhaps TRBD1 as D (6 bases). V was shortened by 2 bases and J by 3 bases, with 16 bases between the two germline ends. Germline V lookup: CDR1 LNHDA, CDR2 SQIVND (reference sequence). This CDR3 is built from 16 residues. The CDR3 spells CASSIIGQPADYGYTF. For the CDR3, the DNA is TGTGCCAGTAGTATAATAGGACAGCCTGCCGACTATGGCTACACCTTC.

This chain's CDR3 is CASSSQDGYTF. CDR3 coding DNA: TGTGCCAGCAGTTCTCAAGATGGCTACACCTTC. V usage is TRBV6-5 and J usage is TRBJ1-2; D is unresolved. The CDR3 loop spans 11 amino acids. V was pared by 4 bases and J by 6 bases, with 6 bases between. Germline loops: CDR1 MNHEY, CDR2 SVGAGI.

The rearrangement links TRBV18 to TRBJ1-4; D unclear. Germline CDR1 reads KGHSH; CDR2 reads LQKENI. The CDR3 is 15 residues long. The V end lost 2 bases, the J end lost 4 bases, and 11 bases lay between the germline ends. CDR3 amino acids: CASSPYTEFNEKLFF. The CDR3 region has the DNA TGTGCCAGCTCACCATACACGGAGTTTAATGAAAAACTGTTTTTT.

This clone was detected only a few times. J is TRBJ1-1 and V is TRBV6-5; maybe TRBD1 (5 bases). The germline gives CDR1 MNHEY, CDR2 SVGAGI. CDR3 length: 14 residues. Trimming removed 9 bases at V and 1 base at J, with 15 bases between. CDR3 amino acids: CASPPLGENTEAFF. CDR3 coding DNA: TGTGCCAGTCCCCCCCTGGGGGAGAACACTGAAGCTTTCTTT.

V and J are TRBV10-3 and TRBJ1-1, with unresolved D. CDR1 is ENHRY and CDR2 is SYGVKD in the germline V gene. Trimming took 5 bases from V and 3 from J, leaving 13 bases between them. CDR3 size: 14 residues. In DNA form, the CDR3 reads TGTGCCATCAGTTCAAAGTTGTCGGACACTGAAGCTTTCTTT. Translated, it gives CAISSKLSDTEAFF.

This clone showed up just a few times. The CDR3, as DNA: TGTGCCACTCGTGATTGGACAGCCGAAGCTTTCTTT. Translating gives CATRDWTAEAFF. The rearrangement joins TRBV19 to TRBJ1-1; weak D call: TRBD1 (6 bases). Germline V CDR1 and CDR2: LNHDA, SQIVND (reference sequence). Trimming left V 10 bases short and J 8 bases short, with 17 bases between. This CDR3 comprises 12 residues.

This clone was seen only once. CDR3 nucleotide sequence: TGTGCCTGGAGTCCTATGTTGGGTGAAAAACTGTTTTTT. The encoded protein is CAWSPMLGEKLFF. The chain is built from TRBV30 and TRBJ1-4; D is uncertain. CDR3 length: 13 residues. Germline CDR1 and CDR2: GTSNPN and SVGIG (reference sequence). Trimming took off 2 bases at V and 7 bases at J, with 11 bases between the two ends.

The CDR3 DNA reads as TGTGCCAGCAGTCCTGAGGTCAGGTGGGCCTACAATGAGCAGTTCTTC. Its translation is CASSPEVRWAYNEQFF. This chain joins TRBV27 and TRBJ2-1; D unclear. The CDR3 totals 16 residues. V shed 5 bases and J shed 2 bases, with 16 bases lying between them. Germline CDR1 and CDR2: MNHEY and SMNVEV (reference sequence).

The gene calls are TRBV3-1 (or the pseudogene TRBV3-2) and TRBJ2-5; TRBD2 matches at 9 bases. The trim removed 5 bases at V and 5 bases at J, leaving 6 bases unmatched. In germline, CDR1 is LGHDT, CDR2 YNNKEL (reference sequence). The CDR3 contains 14 residues. CDR3 region: CASSLAGGGETQYF. CDR3 nucleotide sequence: TGTGCCAGCAGCTTGGCGGGAGGGGGGGAGACCCAGTACTTC.

The V call is TRBV18, the J call TRBJ2-3; D perhaps matches TRBD2 (6 bases). Trimming pared 2 bases from V and 3 bases from J, leaving 12 bases between. This CDR3 region has 15 residues. Germline loops: CDR1 KGHSH, CDR2 LQKENI. The CDR3 loop is CASSPLGGGTDTQYF. As DNA, the CDR3 is TGTGCCAGCTCACCATTGGGGGGAGGAACAGATACGCAGTATTTT.

This clone was seen a single time. The chain uses TRBV3-1 (or the pseudogene TRBV3-2) and TRBJ2-1; 9 nucleotides match TRBD1. CDR3 length equals 15 residues. Germline CDR1 LGHDT, CDR2 YNNKEL (reference sequence). J was trimmed by 6 bases and V by 6 bases; bases with no gene match: 9. The CDR3 sequence is CASSSHDRGGNEQFF. The CDR3 nucleotides read TGTGCCAGCAGTTCCCATGACAGGGGGGGCAATGAGCAGTTCTTC.

The chain uses TRBV19 and TRBJ2-7, with 8 bases identical to TRBD2. The CDR3 is 12 amino acids. Per germline, CDR1 LNHDA and CDR2 SQIVND (reference sequence). The trim removed 5 bases at V and 3 bases at J, leaving 0 bases unmatched. CDR3 sequence reads: CASSAGGYEQYF. The CDR3 DNA sequence: TGTGCCAGTAGTGCGGGGGGCTACGAGCAGTACTTC.

The CDR3 reads CASSEALTDTQYF. As DNA, the CDR3 is TGTGCCAGCAGTGAAGCATTAACAGATACGCAGTATTTT. This sequence joins TRBV2 and TRBJ2-3, with D unresolved. CDR3 size: 13 residues. V was shortened by 0 bases and J by 3 bases, with 4 bases between the two germline ends. Looked up from germline, CDR1 is SNHLY and CDR2 is FYNNEI.

The rearrangement joins TRBV30 to TRBJ2-2; D not certain. V was cut by 8 bases and J by 8 bases, with 18 bases left in between. This CDR3 has 13 residues. The germline CDR1 and CDR2 sequences are GTSNPN and SVGIG (reference sequence). The CDR3 DNA is TGTGCCCTCGTAAGGGAAAACGCAGGGGAGCTGTTTTTT. Protein: CALVRENAGELFF.

The CDR3 DNA sequence: TGTGCCAGCAGCCAACAGCTTGGCCCCACAGATACGCAGTATTTT. As protein: CASSQQLGPTDTQYF. The chain combines TRBV3-1 (or the pseudogene TRBV3-2) with TRBJ2-3; D is ambiguous. Germline CDR1 is LGHDT and CDR2 is YNNKEL (reference sequence). There are 15 residues in the CDR3. Trimming cost V 2 bases and J 2 bases, with 11 bases left between them.

There are a few counts of this clone. V gene TRBV6-5 combines with J gene TRBJ2-7; 8 nucleotides agree with TRBD2. The J segment lost 12 bases and the V segment lost 3 bases, leaving 10 bases of the junction unmatched. This CDR3 has 13 residues. Germline values: CDR1 MNHEY, CDR2 SVGAGI. The CDR3 spells CASSYGGSGTTYF. The CDR3 DNA is TGTGCCAGCAGTTATGGGGGTAGCGGGACTACGTACTTC.

V gene TRBV6-5 combines with J gene TRBJ1-2, with D maybe TRBD1 (5 bases). The CDR3 covers 14 residues. Trimming cost V 6 bases and J 8 bases, with 19 bases left between them. Germline V gene sequence: CDR1 MNHEY, CDR2 SVGAGI. DNA for the CDR3: TGTGCCAGCAGCAATCCGGGACTCACAAGGGGCTACACCTTC. It translates to CASSNPGLTRGYTF.

This chain uses TRBV6-5 with TRBJ2-1; 10 nucleotides match TRBD2. CDR1 is MNHEY and CDR2 is SVGAGI in the germline V gene. Trimming took 8 bases from V and 5 from J; bases not matched to a gene: 6. The CDR3 length is 14 residues. The CDR3 loop reads CASALAGVHNEQFF. CDR3 bases: TGTGCCAGCGCGCTAGCGGGAGTCCACAATGAGCAGTTCTTC.

This chain's CDR3 is CAIRAGEGTDTQYF. In DNA, the CDR3 is TGTGCCATAAGGGCGGGAGAGGGCACAGATACGCAGTATTTT. The chain uses TRBV24-1 and TRBJ2-3, with 7 bases identical to TRBD2. The CDR3 is 14 amino acids. The germline gives CDR1 KGHDR, CDR2 SFDVKD. V shed 11 bases, J shed 1 base, and the junction held 8 bases outside the gene matches.

V usage is TRBV5-1 and J usage is TRBJ2-1; 9 nucleotides align to TRBD2. This CDR3 contains 17 residues. V gave up 0 bases and J gave up 15 bases; unmatched junction bases: 19. The V gene's germline CDR1 is SGHRS and CDR2 YFSETQ. The chain's CDR3 is CASSLVVAGVSNTRWFF. In nucleotides, the CDR3 is TGCGCCAGCAGCTTGGTTGTAGCGGGAGTGTCAAACACTCGATGGTTCTTC.

J is TRBJ2-1 and V is TRBV12-5, with a tentative D call TRBD2 (6 bases). Trimming removed 5 bases at V and 0 bases at J, with 11 bases between. Germline V lookup: CDR1 LGHNT, CDR2 FRNRAP. The CDR3 spans 15 residues. CDR3 in amino acids: CASGLGGSSYNEQFF. CDR3 sequence (DNA): TGTGCTAGTGGTCTGGGGGGTAGCTCCTACAATGAGCAGTTCTTC.

The chain joins TRBV7-2 to TRBJ1-4; D is unresolved. Trimming took off 1 base at V and 8 bases at J, with 5 bases between the two ends. Germline V gene lookup returns CDR1 SGHTA and CDR2 FQGNSA. This CDR3 is built from 12 residues. In DNA form, the CDR3 reads TGTGCCAGCAGCTTAGACAGAGAAAAACTGTTTTTT. Amino acid sequence: CASSLDREKLFF.